The 19 T cell receptor beta chains below were found in one sample sequenced in a study of human T cells and chemical hapten exposure. TCRdb ran MiXCR on the RACE reads and lists one entry per CDR3 protein. The sample has 62,000 or so distinct CDR3 sequences, roughly 11% seen once. Time point meaning: pre-sensitization, week 0. As for treatment: therapeutic diphenylcyclopropenone sensitization with weekly scalp DPC. Specimen: whole blood, collected in connection with sensitization to the hapten diphenylcyclopropenone (DPC). The receptors were gathered from a woman in her forties or fifties with alopecia areata. Some clones in this sample may be carry-over from other donors' samples.

V is TRBV30 and J is TRBJ2-7; the D is unclear. CDR3 length: 13 residues. The germline gives CDR1 GTSNPN, CDR2 SVGIG (reference sequence). V lost 2 bases to trimming and J lost 5 bases, with 13 bases between them. CDR3 loop: CAWSSTPWDEQYF. As DNA, the CDR3 is TGTGCCTGGAGTAGTACTCCTTGGGACGAGCAGTACTTC.

This clonotype appeared many times. V and J are TRBV7-6 and TRBJ2-2; D is perhaps TRBD2 (6 bases). The length of the CDR3 is 16 residues. CDR1 and CDR2 (germline): SGHVS, FNYEAQ. V shed 1 base and J shed 1 base, with 10 bases lying between them. CDR3 region: CASSLVGTLNTGELFF. The CDR3 region has the DNA TGTGCCAGCAGCTTAGTCGGGACTCTGAACACCGGGGAGCTGTTTTTT.

The V and J genes are TRBV29-1 and TRBJ2-5, with 7 positions matching TRBD1. The CDR3 runs to 12 residues. The J segment lost 2 bases and the V segment lost 5 bases, leaving 2 bases of the junction unmatched. Per the germline V gene, CDR1 is SQVTM and CDR2 is ANQGSEA. CDR3 sequence reads: CSVLGQQETQYF. CDR3 DNA: TGCAGCGTTTTGGGACAGCAAGAGACCCAGTACTTC.

The table lists this clonotype with many counts. The chain combines TRBV6-6 with TRBJ1-3; no clear D. V lost 2 bases to trimming and J lost 1 base, with 12 bases between them. The CDR3 contains 16 residues. In germline, CDR1 is MNHNY, CDR2 SVGAGI (reference sequence). This CDR3 reads CASSYALFQSGNTIYF. The DNA for the CDR3 is TGTGCCAGCAGTTACGCACTGTTTCAATCTGGAAACACCATATATTTT.

This clonotype was detected a few times. V gene TRBV7-9 combines with J gene TRBJ2-1; D is perhaps TRBD1 (5 bases). Germline CDR1 and CDR2: SEHNR and FQNEAQ (reference sequence). The length of the CDR3 is 13 residues. Trimming cost V 5 bases and J 6 bases, with 11 bases left between them. In nucleotides, the CDR3 is TGTGCCAGCAGCCCCACTCAGGGCAATGAGCAGTTCTTC. It encodes CASSPTQGNEQFF.

This clonotype has more than one count but fewer than ten. The gene calls are TRBV11-2 and TRBJ2-2; 9 bases match TRBD1. The junction had 9 bases not matched to a gene; V was cut back by 6 bases and J by 13 bases. The CDR3 has 13 residues. CDR1 SGHAT and CDR2 FQNNGV come from the germline V gene. The CDR3 region has the DNA TGTGCCAGCAGATTAATACAGGGGGCCGGGCTGTTTTTT. Amino acid sequence: CASRLIQGAGLFF. Full variable domain (missing parts from reference TRBV11-2 and TRBJ2-2): EAGVAQSPRYKIIEKRQSVAFWCNPISGHATLYWYQQILGQGPKLLIQFQNNGVVDDSQLPKDRFSAERLKGVDSTLKIQPAKLEDSAVYLCASRLIQGAGLFFGEGSRLTVL.

J is TRBJ2-1 and V is TRBV18; D is possibly TRBD1 (6 bases). Per the germline V gene, CDR1 is KGHSH and CDR2 is LQKENI. This CDR3 has 14 amino acids. V was shortened by 3 bases and J by 5 bases, with 11 bases between the two germline ends. CDR3 DNA: TGTGCCAGCTCACCCATTCAGGGGAACAATGAGCAGTTCTTC. Translation gives CASSPIQGNNEQFF.

This clonotype occurred a few times. This chain uses TRBV7-2 with TRBJ1-2; D gene unclear. Between the trimmed V and J ends, which lost 1 base and 8 bases, there was a span of 8 bases. In germline, CDR1 is SGHTA, CDR2 FQGNSA. The CDR3 runs to 12 residues. In DNA, the CDR3 is TGTGCCAGCAGCTTAGAGGGTTTAGGCTACACCTTC. Translating it yields CASSLEGLGYTF.

In its sample, this clonotype was seen many times. The chain combines TRBV9 with TRBJ1-2; tentatively, D is TRBD1 (5 bases). V lost 0 bases and J lost 4, with 13 bases in between. The CDR3 loop spans 15 amino acids. Germline V gives CDR1 SGDLS, CDR2 YYNGEE. The CDR3 sequence is CASSVASQGSYGYTF. Written as DNA, the CDR3 is TGTGCCAGCAGCGTAGCTTCGCAGGGAAGCTATGGCTACACCTTC.

The chain joins TRBV1 to TRBJ1-1; the DNA was not used to check the table's D call, TRBD1. TRBV1 is a known pseudogene. This CDR3 comprises 18 residues. The CDR3 spells CTSSQDLCFVHPGTEAFF. Written as DNA, the CDR3 is TGCACCAGCAGCCAAGACCTATGCTTTGTCCACCCTGGGACTGAAGCTTTCTTT.

V gene TRBV12-3 or TRBV12-4 combines with J gene TRBJ1-6; perhaps TRBD1 as D (5 bases). The CDR3 has 14 amino acids. V was trimmed by 6 bases and J by 7 bases, leaving 13 bases between them. The CDR3 loop reads CASRSGLGNSPLHF. CDR3 in DNA: TGTGCCAGCAGGTCAGGGTTGGGGAATTCACCCCTCCACTTT.

V is TRBV5-1 and J is TRBJ2-5; 11 bases match TRBD1. This CDR3 spans 15 amino acids. Germline CDR1 and CDR2: SGHRS and YFSETQ. V shed 4 bases, J shed 5 bases, and the junction held 7 bases outside the gene matches. The CDR3 reads CASSGRTGGVETQYF. The CDR3 DNA reads as TGCGCCAGCAGCGGGAGGACAGGGGGCGTGGAGACCCAGTACTTC.

The table lists this clonotype with a few counts. This sequence joins TRBV27 and TRBJ2-1; 7 nucleotides align to TRBD2. Germline CDR1 reads MNHEY; CDR2 reads SMNVEV (reference sequence). The CDR3 is 15 amino acids. The V and J ends lost 2 bases and 6 bases, in that order; junction bases with no gene match: 7. This chain's CDR3 is CASSLPSSGPNEQFF. The CDR3 bases are TGTGCCAGCAGTTTACCTTCTAGCGGACCCAATGAGCAGTTCTTC.

This clonotype was picked up many times. J is TRBJ2-7 and V is TRBV24-1; a possible D gene is TRBD1 (6 bases). CDR1 KGHDR and CDR2 SFDVKD come from the germline V gene. The CDR3 runs 16 residues. V was cut by 7 bases and J by 0 bases, with 18 bases left in between. CDR3 loop: CATSENRETSSYEQYF. The CDR3 DNA reads as TGTGCCACCAGCGAAAACAGGGAAACTAGCTCCTACGAGCAGTACTTC.

This clonotype was seen many times. V usage is TRBV9 and J usage is TRBJ1-1, with D unclear. In germline, CDR1 is SGDLS, CDR2 YYNGEE. This CDR3 is built from 11 residues. The V and J ends lost 3 bases and 4 bases respectively, with 4 bases between them. CDR3 nucleotides: TGTGCCAGCAGCGAGGGCACTGAAGCTTTCTTT. It is translated as CASSEGTEAFF.

This clonotype has only a few counts. This rearrangement joins TRBV7-2 to TRBJ1-6; possible D gene TRBD1, 6 bases. The CDR3 covers 15 residues. Germline V CDR1 and CDR2: SGHTA, FQGNSA. Trimming stripped 5 bases from V and 2 bases from J, with 10 bases between. As DNA, the CDR3 is TGTGCCAGCAGCAAACAGGGTACCTATAATTCACCCCTCCACTTT. It specifies CASSKQGTYNSPLHF.

This clonotype was seen a handful of times. V gene TRBV20-1 combines with J gene TRBJ2-7; D is uncertain. Trimming pared 3 bases from V and 4 bases from J, leaving 7 bases between. Germline CDR1 reads DFQATT; CDR2 reads SNEGSKA (reference sequence). There are 11 residues in the CDR3. CDR3 protein: CSASRGYEQYF. The CDR3 coding sequence is TGCAGTGCTAGTCGTGGTTACGAGCAGTACTTC.

This clonotype has at least ten counts. This chain joins TRBV4-2 and TRBJ2-5; TRBD2 matches 7 bases. The ends lost 1 base at V and 1 base at J; junction bases unmatched: 15. There are 19 residues in the CDR3. The V gene's germline CDR1 is LGHNA and CDR2 YNFKEQ. DNA of the CDR3: TGTGCCAGCAGCCAAGGCCCCCCCGGGAGCGGGGTTTCCCAAGAGACCCAGTACTTC. Translating gives CASSQGPPGSGVSQETQYF.

The chain combines TRBV24-1 with TRBJ2-5; 11 positions agree with TRBD1. This CDR3 is 16 amino acids long. The germline CDR1 and CDR2 sequences are KGHDR and SFDVKD. V gave up 5 bases and J gave up 4 bases; unmatched junction bases: 8. Written as DNA, the CDR3 is TGTGCCACCAGTGGTCTCCCGGGACAGGGGGGAGAGACCCAGTACTTC. The encoded protein is CATSGLPGQGGETQYF.